These T cell receptor beta chains were read from a single sample in a study of cytomegalovirus exposure and HLA in healthy donors. The protocol was immunoSEQ multiplex PCR, while the TCRdb copy is restricted to in-frame clones and leaves out a portion. Of about 130,000 clones listed, around 90% are singletons. Sequencing was performed on PBMCs. The receptors here all came from a woman between 18 and 29 years old in good health and CMV-seronegative. Both conserved end residues are part of each CDR3. The D gene is left open where the match is weak. Clone sizes are given selectively: once, few, many, or a class where the clone is expanded.

CDR3 length: 13
clone size: NA
J gene: TRBJ2-7
V gene: TRBV28
D gene: TRBD1
CDR3 DNA: TGTGCCAGCAGAACCGGACAGGGAGACGAGCAGTACTTC
CDR3 protein: CASRTGQGDEQYF

CDR3 length: 14
clone size: NA
J gene: TRBJ2-7
V gene: TRBV18
D gene: NA
CDR3 DNA: TGTGCCAGCTCACTCACAGGGGACTCGGCGGAGCAGTACTTC
CDR3 protein: CASSLTGDSAEQYF

CDR3 length: 19
clone size: NA
J gene: TRBJ2-7
V gene: TRBV7-9
D gene: NA
CDR3 DNA: TGTGCCAGCAGCCACACCATTCGGCAGGTCCCCCTGGGTACTTACGAGCAGTACTTC
CDR3 protein: CASSHTIRQVPLGTYEQYF

CDR3 length: 12
clone size: NA
J gene: TRBJ1-5
V gene: TRBV12-5
D gene: NA
CDR3 DNA: TGTGCTAGTGCCTCTTTGAATCAGCCCCAGCATTTT
CDR3 protein: CASASLNQPQHF

CDR3 length: 15
clone size: NA
J gene: TRBJ2-7
V gene: TRBV4-1
D gene: NA
CDR3 DNA: TGCGCCAGCAGCCAAGACAAGAAGGGGCAAGACGAGCAGTACTTC
CDR3 protein: CASSQDKKGQDEQYF

CDR3 length: 13
clone size: NA
J gene: TRBJ2-5
V gene: TRBV7-7
D gene: TRBD1
CDR3 DNA: TGTGCTAGCAGCCAGGACAGGGCGGGGACCCAGTACTTC
CDR3 protein: CASSQDRAGTQYF

CDR3 length: 18
clone size: NA
J gene: TRBJ2-1
V gene: TRBV28
D gene: TRBD1
CDR3 DNA: TGTGCCAGCAGTTCCCTCCCAAACGACAGGGGGCTGGGCAATGAGCAGTTCTTC
CDR3 protein: CASSSLPNDRGLGNEQFF

CDR3 length: 16
clone size: NA
J gene: TRBJ2-3
V gene: TRBV18
D gene: TRBD2
CDR3 DNA: TGTGCCAGCTCACCTAAAGGGACTAGCGGCACAGATACGCAGTATTTT
CDR3 protein: CASSPKGTSGTDTQYF

CDR3 length: 15
clone size: once
J gene: TRBJ2-3
V gene: TRBV10-2
D gene: NA
CDR3 DNA: TGCGCCAGCAGTTTGTCGTGGCGGCCCACAGATACGCAGTATTTT
CDR3 protein: CASSLSWRPTDTQYF

CDR3 length: 15
clone size: once
J gene: TRBJ1-4
V gene: TRBV7-2
D gene: NA
CDR3 DNA: TGTGCCAGCAGCCCCTCAGGGGTACCTAATGAAAAACTGTTTTTT
CDR3 protein: CASSPSGVPNEKLFF

CDR3 length: 15
clone size: NA
J gene: TRBJ2-7
V gene: TRBV30
D gene: TRBD1
CDR3 DNA: TGTGCCTGCCTAACAGGGGATAGGACCCTCTACGAGCAGTACTTC
CDR3 protein: CACLTGDRTLYEQYF

CDR3 length: 15
clone size: NA
J gene: TRBJ2-2
V gene: TRBV5-6
D gene: NA
CDR3 DNA: TGTGCCAGCAGCTTAATTGCGGCGAACACCGGGGAGCTGTTTTTT
CDR3 protein: CASSLIAANTGELFF

CDR3 length: 14
clone size: NA
J gene: TRBJ1-1
V gene: TRBV19
D gene: TRBD1
CDR3 DNA: TGTGCCAGTAGTGCCACAGGGGTAACGACTGAAGCTTTCTTT
CDR3 protein: CASSATGVTTEAFF

CDR3 length: 17
clone size: NA
J gene: TRBJ2-2
V gene: TRBV4-1
D gene: NA
CDR3 DNA: TGCGCCAGCAGCCAAGGGCGGCTAGCGCTGAGGAACGGGGAGCTGTTTTTT
CDR3 protein: CASSQGRLALRNGELFF

CDR3 length: 15
clone size: NA
J gene: TRBJ2-5
V gene: TRBV4-1
D gene: NA
CDR3 DNA: TGCGCCAGCAGCCCGATTGGGGGGAATCAAGAGACCCAGTACTTC
CDR3 protein: CASSPIGGNQETQYF

CDR3 length: 19
clone size: NA
J gene: TRBJ1-5
V gene: TRBV11-2
D gene: NA
CDR3 DNA: TGTGCCAGCAGCTTAGTGGCACCGGGGGGGCTTTATAGCAATCAGCCCCAGCATTTT
CDR3 protein: CASSLVAPGGLYSNQPQHF

CDR3 length: 14
clone size: NA
J gene: TRBJ2-5
V gene: TRBV5-4
D gene: NA
CDR3 DNA: TGTGCCAGCAGCTTGAATGCAGGGGAAGAGACCCAGTACTTC
CDR3 protein: CASSLNAGEETQYF

CDR3 length: 15
clone size: NA
J gene: TRBJ2-1
V gene: TRBV11-2
D gene: NA
CDR3 DNA: TGTGCCAGCAGCTTATCGGCGGGCCCGTACAATGAGCAGTTCTTC
CDR3 protein: CASSLSAGPYNEQFF

CDR3 length: 15
clone size: NA
J gene: TRBJ1-2
V gene: TRBV4-1
D gene: NA
CDR3 DNA: TGCGCCAGCAGCCAAGATTATCGGGGAGGCTATGGCTACACCTTC
CDR3 protein: CASSQDYRGGYGYTF

CDR3 length: 14
clone size: NA
J gene: TRBJ2-7
V gene: TRBV7-6
D gene: NA
CDR3 DNA: TGTGCCAGCAGCTTAGGCGCCAATACCAACGAGCAGTACTTC
CDR3 protein: CASSLGANTNEQYF

CDR3 length: 12
clone size: NA
J gene: TRBJ2-2
V gene: TRBV14
D gene: NA
CDR3 DNA: TGTGCCAGCAGCCAATCGGCCGGGGAGCTGTTTTTT
CDR3 protein: CASSQSAGELFF

CDR3 length: 13
clone size: few
J gene: TRBJ2-7
V gene: TRBV19
D gene: NA
CDR3 DNA: TGTGCCAGTCCCTCCGGGACACCCCGCGAGCAGTACTTC
CDR3 protein: CASPSGTPREQYF

CDR3 length: 15
clone size: NA
J gene: TRBJ2-1
V gene: TRBV2
D gene: TRBD2
CDR3 DNA: TGTGCCAGCAGTGAAACTAGCGTTATGCTAGTGGAGCAGTTCTTC
CDR3 protein: CASSETSVMLVEQFF

CDR3 length: 11
clone size: NA
J gene: TRBJ1-2
V gene: TRBV30
D gene: NA
CDR3 DNA: TGTGCCTGGAGTCAACGAGAGGTCTACACCTTC
CDR3 protein: CAWSQREVYTF

CDR3 length: 14
clone size: NA
J gene: TRBJ2-1
V gene: TRBV11-2
D gene: TRBD2
CDR3 DNA: TGTGCCAGCAGTAGTCTAGCGGGGTACAATGAGCAGTTCTTC
CDR3 protein: CASSSLAGYNEQFF

CDR3 length: 14
clone size: NA
J gene: TRBJ2-7
V gene: TRBV7-8
D gene: NA
CDR3 DNA: TGTGCCAGCAGCTTTACAGCTCAATCCTACGAGCAGTACTTC
CDR3 protein: CASSFTAQSYEQYF

CDR3 length: 13
clone size: NA
J gene: TRBJ1-4
V gene: TRBV11-3
D gene: TRBD1
CDR3 DNA: TGTGCCAGCTCGGACAGGGTAAATGAAAAACTGTTTTTT
CDR3 protein: CASSDRVNEKLFF

CDR3 length: 14
clone size: NA
J gene: TRBJ2-7
V gene: TRBV5-4
D gene: TRBD1
CDR3 DNA: TGTGCCAGCAGCTTGGGACAGGGGGATTACGAGCAGTACTTC
CDR3 protein: CASSLGQGDYEQYF

CDR3 length: 13
clone size: NA
J gene: TRBJ2-1
V gene: TRBV15
D gene: TRBD2
CDR3 DNA: TGTGCCACGTCGTCTAGCGGCTACAATGAGCAGTTCTTC
CDR3 protein: CATSSSGYNEQFF